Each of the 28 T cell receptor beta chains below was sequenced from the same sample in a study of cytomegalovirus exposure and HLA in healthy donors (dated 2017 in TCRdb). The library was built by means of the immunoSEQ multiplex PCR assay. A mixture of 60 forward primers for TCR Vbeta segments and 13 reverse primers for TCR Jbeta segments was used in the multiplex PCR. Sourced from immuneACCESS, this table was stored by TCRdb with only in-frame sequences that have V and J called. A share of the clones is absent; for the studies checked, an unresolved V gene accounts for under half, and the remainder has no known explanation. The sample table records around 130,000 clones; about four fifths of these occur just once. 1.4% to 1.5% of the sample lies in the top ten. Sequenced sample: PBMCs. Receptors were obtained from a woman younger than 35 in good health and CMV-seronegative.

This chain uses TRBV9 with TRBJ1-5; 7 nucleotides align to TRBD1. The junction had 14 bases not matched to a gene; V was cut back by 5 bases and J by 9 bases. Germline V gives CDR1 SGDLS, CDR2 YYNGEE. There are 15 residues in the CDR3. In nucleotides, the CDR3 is TGTGCCAGCAGTCGTTACCGGGACAGCACCGGGCCCCAGCATTTT. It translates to CASSRYRDSTGPQHF.

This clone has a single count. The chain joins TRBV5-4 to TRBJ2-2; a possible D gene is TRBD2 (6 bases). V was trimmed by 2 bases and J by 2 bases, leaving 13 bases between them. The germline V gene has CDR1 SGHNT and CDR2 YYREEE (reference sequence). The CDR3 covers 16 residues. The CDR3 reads CASSLAGGLNTGELFF. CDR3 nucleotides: TGTGCCAGCAGCTTAGCGGGCGGATTAAACACCGGGGAGCTGTTTTTT.

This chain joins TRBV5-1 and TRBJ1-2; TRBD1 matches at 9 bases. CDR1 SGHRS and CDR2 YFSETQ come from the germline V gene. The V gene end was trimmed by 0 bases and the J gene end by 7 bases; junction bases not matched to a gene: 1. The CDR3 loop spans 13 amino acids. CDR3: CASSLGQGVGYTF. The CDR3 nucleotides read TGCGCCAGCAGCTTGGGACAGGGGGTTGGCTACACCTTC.

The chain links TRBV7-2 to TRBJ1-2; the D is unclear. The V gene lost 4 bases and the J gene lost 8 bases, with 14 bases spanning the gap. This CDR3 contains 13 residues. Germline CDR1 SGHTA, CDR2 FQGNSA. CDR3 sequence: CASSSPPLRGYTF. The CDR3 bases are TGTGCCAGCAGCTCACCGCCCCTTCGGGGCTACACCTTC.

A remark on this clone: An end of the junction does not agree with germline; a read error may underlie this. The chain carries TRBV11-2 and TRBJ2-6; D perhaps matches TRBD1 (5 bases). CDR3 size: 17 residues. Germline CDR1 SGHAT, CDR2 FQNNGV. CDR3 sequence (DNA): TGTGCCAGCAGCCCGCCCTTAACGCACCCTGGGGCCAACGGCCTGACTTTC. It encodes CASSPPLTHPGANGLTF.

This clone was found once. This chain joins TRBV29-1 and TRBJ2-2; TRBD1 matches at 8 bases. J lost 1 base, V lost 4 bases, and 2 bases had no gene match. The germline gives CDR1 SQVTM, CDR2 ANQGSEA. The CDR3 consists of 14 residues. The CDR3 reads CSVGTGLNTGELFF. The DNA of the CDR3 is TGCAGCGTTGGGACAGGGCTGAACACCGGGGAGCTGTTTTTT.

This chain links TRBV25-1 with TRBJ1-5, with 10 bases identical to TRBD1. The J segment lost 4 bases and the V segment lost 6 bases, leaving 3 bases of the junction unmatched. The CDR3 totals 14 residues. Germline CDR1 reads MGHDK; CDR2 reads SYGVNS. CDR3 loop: CASSDRGHNQPQHF. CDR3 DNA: TGTGCCAGCAGCGACAGGGGGCATAATCAGCCCCAGCATTTT.

The CDR3 here is CASSIDRVGGYTF. In nucleotides, the CDR3 is TGTGCCAGCAGCATCGACAGGGTAGGGGGCTACACCTTC. The chain combines TRBV7-8 with TRBJ1-2; 7 positions agree with TRBD1. The CDR3 contains 13 residues. Per the germline V gene, CDR1 is SGHVS and CDR2 is FQNEAQ. Trimming removed 5 bases from V and 8 bases from J; junction bases left unmatched: 8.

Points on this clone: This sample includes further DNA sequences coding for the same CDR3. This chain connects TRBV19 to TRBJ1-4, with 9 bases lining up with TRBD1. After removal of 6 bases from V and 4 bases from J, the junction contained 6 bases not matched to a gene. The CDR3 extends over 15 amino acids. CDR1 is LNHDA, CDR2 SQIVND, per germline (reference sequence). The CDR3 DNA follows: TGTGCCAGTAGGGCCGGACAGGGGTTTAATGAAAAACTGTTTTTT. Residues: CASRAGQGFNEKLFF.

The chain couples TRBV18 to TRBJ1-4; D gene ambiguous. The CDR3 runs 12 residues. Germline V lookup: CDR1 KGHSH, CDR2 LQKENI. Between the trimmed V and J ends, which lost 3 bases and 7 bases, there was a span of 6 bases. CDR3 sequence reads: CASSPGTEKLFF. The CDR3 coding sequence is TGTGCCAGCTCACCTGGCACTGAAAAACTGTTTTTT. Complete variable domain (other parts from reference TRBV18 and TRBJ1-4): NAGVMQNPRHLVRRRGQEARLRCSPMKGHSHVYWYRQLPEEGLKFMVYLQKENIIDESGMPKERFSAEFPKEGPSILRIQQVVRGDSAAYFCASSPGTEKLFFGSGTQLSVL.

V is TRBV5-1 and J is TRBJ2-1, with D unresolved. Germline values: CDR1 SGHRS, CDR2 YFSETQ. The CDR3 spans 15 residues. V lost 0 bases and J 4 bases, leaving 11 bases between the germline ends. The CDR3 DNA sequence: TGCGCCAGCAGCTTGGGCCCAGGATTTTACAATGAGCAGTTCTTC. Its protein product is CASSLGPGFYNEQFF.

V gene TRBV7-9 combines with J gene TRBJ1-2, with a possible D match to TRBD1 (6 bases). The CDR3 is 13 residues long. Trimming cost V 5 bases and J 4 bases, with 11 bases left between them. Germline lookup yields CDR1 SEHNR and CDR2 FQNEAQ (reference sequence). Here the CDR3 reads CASSRDTFYGYTF. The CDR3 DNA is TGTGCCAGCAGCCGGGACACCTTCTATGGCTACACCTTC.

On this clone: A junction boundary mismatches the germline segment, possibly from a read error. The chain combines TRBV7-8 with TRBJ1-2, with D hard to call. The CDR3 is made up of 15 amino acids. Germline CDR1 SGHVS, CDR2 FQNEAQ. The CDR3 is CAGSLAVIGGFGYTF. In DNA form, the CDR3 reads TGTGCCGGCAGCTTAGCTGTCATCGGAGGGTTTGGCTACACCTTC.

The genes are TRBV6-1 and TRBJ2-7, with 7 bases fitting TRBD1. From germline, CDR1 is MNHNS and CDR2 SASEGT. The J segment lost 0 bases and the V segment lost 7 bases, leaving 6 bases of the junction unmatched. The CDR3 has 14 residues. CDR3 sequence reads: CASIRTGTSYEQYF. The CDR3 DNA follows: TGTGCCAGCATACGGACAGGTACCTCCTACGAGCAGTACTTC.

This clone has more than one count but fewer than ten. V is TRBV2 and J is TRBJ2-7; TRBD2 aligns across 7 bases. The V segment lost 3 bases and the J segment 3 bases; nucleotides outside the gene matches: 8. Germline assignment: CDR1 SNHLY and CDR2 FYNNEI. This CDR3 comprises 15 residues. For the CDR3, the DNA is TGTGCCAGCAGTGATTCTGTGACTAGCTACTACGAGCAGTACTTC. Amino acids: CASSDSVTSYYEQYF.

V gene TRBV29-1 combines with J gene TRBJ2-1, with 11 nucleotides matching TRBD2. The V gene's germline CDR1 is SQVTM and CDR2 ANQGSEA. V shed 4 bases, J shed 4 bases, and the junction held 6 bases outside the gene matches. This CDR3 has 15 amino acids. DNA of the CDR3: TGCAGCGTTGTTCGACTAGCGGGATTGTACAATGAGCAGTTCTTC. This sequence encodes CSVVRLAGLYNEQFF.

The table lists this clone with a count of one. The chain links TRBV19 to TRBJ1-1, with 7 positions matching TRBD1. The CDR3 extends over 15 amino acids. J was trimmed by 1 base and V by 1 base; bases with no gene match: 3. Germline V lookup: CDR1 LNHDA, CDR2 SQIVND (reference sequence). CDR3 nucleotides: TGTGCCAGTAGTATAGGGTGGACAGGGAACACTGAAGCTTTCTTT. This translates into CASSIGWTGNTEAFF.

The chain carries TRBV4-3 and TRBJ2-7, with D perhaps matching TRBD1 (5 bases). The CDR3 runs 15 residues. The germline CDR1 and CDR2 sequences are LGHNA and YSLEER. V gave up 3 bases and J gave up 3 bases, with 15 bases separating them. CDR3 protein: CASSHRGRESYEQYF. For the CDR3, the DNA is TGCGCCAGCAGCCATAGGGGCAGGGAAAGCTACGAGCAGTACTTC.

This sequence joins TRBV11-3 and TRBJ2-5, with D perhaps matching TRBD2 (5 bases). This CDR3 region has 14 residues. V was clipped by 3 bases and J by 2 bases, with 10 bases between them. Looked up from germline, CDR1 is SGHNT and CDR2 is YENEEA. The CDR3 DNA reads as TGTGCCAGCAGCTTCGGAGGCCCTCAAGAGACCCAGTACTTC. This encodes CASSFGGPQETQYF.

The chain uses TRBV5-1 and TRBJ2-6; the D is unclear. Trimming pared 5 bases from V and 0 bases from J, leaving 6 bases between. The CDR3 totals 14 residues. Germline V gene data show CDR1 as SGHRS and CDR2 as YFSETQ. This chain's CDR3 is CASSLSSGANVLTF. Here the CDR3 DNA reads TGCGCCAGCAGTCTGAGCTCTGGGGCCAACGTCCTGACTTTC.

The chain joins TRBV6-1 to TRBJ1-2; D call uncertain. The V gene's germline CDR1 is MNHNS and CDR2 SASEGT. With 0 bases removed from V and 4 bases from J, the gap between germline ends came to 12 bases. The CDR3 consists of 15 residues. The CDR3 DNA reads TGTGCCAGCAGTGAAGCGCGGTCGATCCTCTATGGCTACACCTTC. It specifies CASSEARSILYGYTF.

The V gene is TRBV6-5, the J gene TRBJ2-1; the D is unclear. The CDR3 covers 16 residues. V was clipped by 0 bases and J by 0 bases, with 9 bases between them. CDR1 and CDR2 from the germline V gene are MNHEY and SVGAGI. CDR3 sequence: CASSYSVPSSYNEQFF. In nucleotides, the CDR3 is TGTGCCAGCAGTTACTCGGTCCCCAGCTCCTACAATGAGCAGTTCTTC.

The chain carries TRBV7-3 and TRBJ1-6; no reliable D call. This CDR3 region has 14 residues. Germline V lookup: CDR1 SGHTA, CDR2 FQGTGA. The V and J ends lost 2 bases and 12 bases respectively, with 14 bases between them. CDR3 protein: CASSLGFGVGPLHF. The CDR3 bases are TGTGCCAGCAGCTTAGGGTTCGGGGTAGGACCCCTCCACTTT.

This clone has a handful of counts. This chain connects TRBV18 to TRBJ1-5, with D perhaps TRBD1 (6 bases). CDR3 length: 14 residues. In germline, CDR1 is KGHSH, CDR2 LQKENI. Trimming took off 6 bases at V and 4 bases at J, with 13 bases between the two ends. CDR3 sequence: CASSSGQTNQPQHF. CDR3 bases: TGTGCCAGCTCCTCCGGACAGACAAATCAGCCCCAGCATTTT.

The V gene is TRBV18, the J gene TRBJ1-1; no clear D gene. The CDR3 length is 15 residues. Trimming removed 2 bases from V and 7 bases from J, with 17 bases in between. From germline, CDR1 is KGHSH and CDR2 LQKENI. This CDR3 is CASSPVLAGNGEAFF. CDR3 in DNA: TGTGCCAGCTCACCAGTCTTGGCGGGGAACGGTGAAGCTTTCTTT.

CDR3 residues: CSVVDRGSYEQYF. The CDR3 DNA reads TGCAGCGTTGTTGACAGGGGGTCCTACGAGCAGTACTTC. V gene TRBV29-1 combines with J gene TRBJ2-7, with 9 bases lining up with TRBD1. The junction had 2 bases not matched to a gene; V was cut back by 4 bases and J by 1 base. Germline assignment: CDR1 SQVTM and CDR2 ANQGSEA. This CDR3 contains 13 residues.

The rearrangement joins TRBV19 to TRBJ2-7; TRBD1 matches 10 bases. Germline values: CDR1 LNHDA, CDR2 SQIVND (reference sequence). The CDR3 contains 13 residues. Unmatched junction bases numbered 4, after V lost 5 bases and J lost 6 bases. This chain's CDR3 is CASSLTGGAEQYF. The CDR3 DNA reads TGTGCCAGTAGTCTGACAGGGGGCGCCGAGCAGTACTTC.

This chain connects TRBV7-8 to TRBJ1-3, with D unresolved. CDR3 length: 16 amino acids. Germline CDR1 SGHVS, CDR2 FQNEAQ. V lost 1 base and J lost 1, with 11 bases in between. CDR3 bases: TGTGCCAGCAGCTTAGAAGGTTCAGGATCTGGAAACACCATATATTTT. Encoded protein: CASSLEGSGSGNTIYF.